This entry describes one TCR beta chain. As yet, its antigen is unknown. At one of its ends the junction is not consistent with the germline gene, which may arise from a read error. The germline V gene encodes CDR1 SGHRS and CDR2 YFSETQ. This CDR3 region has 13 residues. PCR amplification relied on 60 Vbeta primers (plus 13 Jbeta primers). In the source study's methods: Some 9.9 million shared chains were among about 80 million unique TCR beta chains counted in a later analysis. Here immunoSEQ multiplex PCR was the method, and the copy in TCRdb shows in-frame clones only, minus some. Clonal size and the V and J genes are those of that table, whereas D and trimming came from the DNA. The sample shows approximately 160,000 clones, roughly 79% of them seen only once. This sample was taken from a study of cytomegalovirus exposure and HLA in healthy donors. Study observations and caveats: A later analysis found TCR association rates differed by HLA locus, highest for DRB1 and lowest for HLA-C. Data from an earlier analysis indicated that most TCR beta V segments were productive either about 87% or about 30% of the time. Among the sequence variants, a highly shared cluster was likely an artifact of sequencing.

Sequencing was performed on PBMCs. The chain combines TRBV5-1 with TRBJ1-2, with TRBD1 matching over 7 bases. The TCR originated in a male donor in good health and CMV-seropositive. DNA for the CDR3: TGCGCCAGCAGCCCCGGACAGGACTACGGCTACACCTTC. This sequence encodes CASSPGQDYGYTF.